The 25 T cell receptor beta chains listed next were all sequenced from one sample in a study of control samples from healthy donors and cancer patients. The protocol was immunoSEQ multiplex PCR, while the TCRdb copy is restricted to in-frame clones and leaves out a portion. The data hold roughly 370,000 clones, with 90% observed a single time. Material for sequencing was PBMCs. The source is a man between 40 and 49 years old with head and neck cancer.

This clone appeared once. This chain joins TRBV7-2 and TRBJ2-1, with no clear D. The germline CDR1 and CDR2 sequences are SGHTA and FQGNSA. V gave up 1 base and J gave up 2 bases, with 9 bases separating them. The length of the CDR3 is 15 residues. The CDR3 reads CASSLVGEPYNEQFF. The CDR3 bases are TGTGCCAGCAGCTTAGTAGGAGAACCCTACAATGAGCAGTTCTTC.

The chain combines TRBV28 with TRBJ2-7; 9 nucleotides agree with TRBD2. The CDR3 totals 15 residues. The V and J ends lost 3 bases and 2 bases, in that order; junction bases with no gene match: 5. Per germline, CDR1 MDHEN and CDR2 SYDVKM. DNA of the CDR3: TGTGCCAGCAGTTTGGGAGCGGGAGGCGCCTACGAGCAGTACTTC. This sequence encodes CASSLGAGGAYEQYF.

Written as DNA, the CDR3 is TGTGCCAACTACGTAACAGGATCTGGAAACACCATATATTTT. Amino acids: CANYVTGSGNTIYF. The chain is built from TRBV2 and TRBJ1-3; a weak D match, TRBD1 (5 bases). Trimming took 10 bases from V and 1 from J, leaving 14 bases between them. This CDR3 is 14 amino acids long. CDR1 is SNHLY, CDR2 FYNNEI, per germline.

The chain joins TRBV30 to TRBJ2-5; either TRBD1 or TRBD2 may supply D (5 bases each). Trimming stripped 5 bases from V and 1 base from J, with 8 bases between. In germline, CDR1 is GTSNPN, CDR2 SVGIG (reference sequence). This CDR3 has 12 residues. The CDR3 loop reads CAWGGIQETQYF. The CDR3 nucleotides are TGTGCCTGGGGGGGAATCCAAGAGACCCAGTACTTC. The complete variable domain, with remaining parts taken from reference TRBV30 and TRBJ2-5, reads SQTIHQWPATLVQPVGSPLSLECTVEGTSNPNLYWYRQAAGRGLQLLFYSVGIGQISSEVPQNLSASRPQDRQFILSSKKLLLSDSGFYLCAWGGIQETQYFGPGTRLLVL.

This clone was found once. Its ends do not fully match the called genes, so a read error is possible. The chain couples TRBV7-3 to TRBJ1-2; no firm D call. The CDR3 consists of 11 residues. Germline V CDR1 and CDR2: SGHTA, FQGTGA. This CDR3 is CASSSDPPLGF. For the CDR3, the DNA is TGTGCCAGCAGCTCCGACCCTCCTCTGGGATTC.

The V call is TRBV4-2, the J call TRBJ2-7; no clear D gene. This CDR3 has 13 residues. Germline CDR1 is LGHNA and CDR2 is YNFKEQ. V shed 3 bases and J shed 0 bases, with 6 bases lying between them. Here the CDR3 DNA reads TGTGCCAGCAGCCAGGAGCTCTCCTACGAGCAGTACTTC. Its translation: CASSQELSYEQYF.

The CDR3 nucleotides read TGTGCCAGTAGTGCCTCCCTACGGGACCTATACCTTGACGAGCAGTACTTC. It is translated as CASSASLRDLYLDEQYF. This chain connects TRBV19 to TRBJ2-7, with D perhaps assigned TRBD1 or TRBD2 (5 bases each). Germline lookup yields CDR1 LNHDA and CDR2 SQIVND (reference sequence). The CDR3 length is 17 residues. V lost 5 bases to trimming and J lost 5 bases, with 25 bases between them.

This chain links TRBV29-1 with TRBJ1-4; D is unresolved. This CDR3 has 12 residues. Germline CDR1 and CDR2: SQVTM and ANQGSEA. Deletions cut 4 bases from V and 3 bases from J, with 6 bases between. The CDR3 reads CSVGHPNEKLFF. The DNA for the CDR3 is TGCAGCGTTGGCCACCCTAATGAAAAACTGTTTTTT.

V is TRBV11-2 and J is TRBJ2-1; weak D call: TRBD2 (7 bases). V lost 5 bases and J 4 bases, leaving 15 bases between the germline ends. The CDR3 contains 15 residues. Germline CDR1 is SGHAT and CDR2 is FQNNGV. The CDR3 region is CASSARGAQYNEQFF. DNA of the CDR3: TGTGCCAGCAGCGCCCGGGGGGCCCAATACAATGAGCAGTTCTTC.

The chain joins TRBV24-1 to TRBJ2-3, with unresolved D. V lost 3 bases, J lost 3 bases, and 12 bases lay in between. Looked up from germline, CDR1 is KGHDR and CDR2 is SFDVKD. The CDR3 has 15 residues. This chain's CDR3 is CATSDGPYGTDTQYF. The CDR3, as DNA: TGTGCCACCAGTGATGGGCCCTACGGTACAGATACGCAGTATTTT.

The V and J genes are TRBV6-1 and TRBJ2-7; 7 nucleotides line up with TRBD1. This CDR3 is built from 13 residues. J was trimmed by 4 bases and V by 5 bases; bases with no gene match: 5. Germline V CDR1 and CDR2: MNHNS, SASEGT. The CDR3 DNA is TGTGCCAGCAGTCCCGGACAGGAATACGAGCAGTACTTC. It codes for CASSPGQEYEQYF.

The V call is TRBV9, the J call TRBJ2-3, with TRBD2 matching over 8 bases. The CDR3 totals 16 residues. Germline CDR1 SGDLS, CDR2 YYNGEE. J gave up 3 bases and V 1 base, and 7 bases lay outside the gene matches. In DNA form, the CDR3 reads TGTGCCAGCAGCGTATTAGGGACTAGAGGAACAGATACGCAGTATTTT. Encoded protein: CASSVLGTRGTDTQYF.

This sequence joins TRBV5-1 and TRBJ2-1; 11 bases fit TRBD2. The CDR3 is made up of 15 amino acids. CDR1 is SGHRS and CDR2 is YFSETQ in the germline V gene. The ends lost 0 bases at V and 9 bases at J; junction bases unmatched: 5. CDR3 protein: CASSLDSGRALEQFF. DNA of the CDR3: TGCGCCAGCAGCTTGGATAGCGGGAGGGCCCTTGAGCAGTTCTTC.

This clone occurred a few times. The chain links TRBV7-6 to TRBJ1-6, with a tentative D call TRBD1 (5 bases). V was cut by 2 bases and J by 6 bases, with 11 bases left in between. CDR1 is SGHVS, CDR2 FNYEAQ, per germline. The CDR3 extends over 15 amino acids. DNA of the CDR3: TGTGCCAGCAGCTTAAATGGGGGGGGTAATTCACCCCTCCACTTT. It codes for CASSLNGGGNSPLHF.

The chain links TRBV7-2 to TRBJ2-7; 8 nucleotides align to TRBD2. Losses at the gene ends were 0 bases for V and 2 bases for J; bases not matched to a gene: 9. CDR3 length: 17 residues. Germline lookup yields CDR1 SGHTA and CDR2 FQGNSA. CDR3 protein: CASSLAWVSGTAYEQYF. The CDR3 DNA reads as TGTGCCAGCAGCTTAGCGTGGGTTAGCGGGACCGCCTACGAGCAGTACTTC.

V and J are TRBV11-2 and TRBJ2-5; 8 bases fit TRBD1. Germline V gives CDR1 SGHAT, CDR2 FQNNGV. J gave up 4 bases and V 3 bases, and 10 bases lay outside the gene matches. The CDR3 runs 16 residues. The chain's CDR3 is CASSFGTGLGRETQYF. The CDR3 bases are TGTGCCAGCAGCTTTGGGACAGGCCTCGGGAGAGAGACCCAGTACTTC.

V usage is TRBV9 and J usage is TRBJ1-2, with 10 bases that match TRBD1. Per the germline V gene, CDR1 is SGDLS and CDR2 is YYNGEE. The trim removed 4 bases at V and 4 bases at J, leaving 7 bases unmatched. The CDR3 runs 15 residues. The CDR3: CASSPRGDRGYGYTF. The CDR3 region has the DNA TGTGCCAGCAGCCCGCGGGGGGACAGGGGCTATGGCTACACCTTC.

For this clone: One end of the junction varies from germline; a read error may be responsible. The chain is built from TRBV24-1 and TRBJ2-7, with D unclear. Germline V gene sequence: CDR1 KGHDR, CDR2 SFDVKD. The CDR3 has 11 residues. CDR3: CATSDFWFNLF. The CDR3 DNA sequence: TGTGCCACCAGTGATTTCTGGTTTAATTTATTC.

V is TRBV6-5 and J is TRBJ2-7; no definite D call. This CDR3 is 14 amino acids long. The V gene's germline CDR1 is MNHEY and CDR2 SVGAGI. The V gene lost 2 bases and the J gene lost 3 bases, with 11 bases spanning the gap. DNA of the CDR3: TGTGCCAGCAGTTACACCCGCCTAGGCTACGAGCAGTACTTC. Translating gives CASSYTRLGYEQYF.

The chain couples TRBV15 to TRBJ1-1; a weak D match, TRBD1 (6 bases). Trimming took off 5 bases at V and 0 bases at J, with 19 bases between the two ends. This CDR3 region has 17 residues. Germline assignment: CDR1 LNHNV and CDR2 YYDKDF (reference sequence). In nucleotides, the CDR3 is TGTGCCACCAGCCCACTCACAGGGCAGGGCGTGAACACTGAAGCTTTCTTT. This codes for CATSPLTGQGVNTEAFF.

The gene calls are TRBV4-3 and TRBJ2-5; 11 nucleotides agree with TRBD2. Germline V CDR1 and CDR2: LGHNA, YSLEER. J lost 5 bases, V lost 4 bases, and 3 bases had no gene match. This CDR3 spans 14 amino acids. Written as DNA, the CDR3 is TGCGCCAGCAGCCTTACTAGCGGGGGCGAGACCCAGTACTTC. Translating it yields CASSLTSGGETQYF.

V gene TRBV25-1 combines with J gene TRBJ2-3; weak D call: TRBD2 (6 bases). This CDR3 comprises 16 residues. CDR1 is MGHDK and CDR2 is SYGVNS in the germline V gene. V shed 3 bases and J shed 0 bases, with 13 bases lying between them. CDR3 amino acids: CASSERAGTSTDTQYF. The CDR3 DNA reads TGTGCCAGCAGTGAGAGGGCAGGGACTAGCACAGATACGCAGTATTTT.

The chain joins TRBV6-5 to TRBJ1-2, with a tentative D call TRBD1 (6 bases). The V gene's germline CDR1 is MNHEY and CDR2 SVGAGI. The CDR3 is 14 amino acids. Trimming pared 2 bases from V and 10 bases from J, leaving 17 bases between. CDR3 nucleotide sequence: TGTGCCAGCAGTTACGATGGGTCCCACAGGGACTACACCTTC. Protein product: CASSYDGSHRDYTF.

The rearrangement uses TRBV5-1 and TRBJ1-1; a weak D match, TRBD1 (6 bases). Trimming pared 7 bases from V and 1 base from J, leaving 14 bases between. CDR1 is SGHRS and CDR2 is YFSETQ in the germline V gene. The CDR3 totals 14 residues. This CDR3 is CASCSGTQNTEAFF. CDR3 DNA: TGCGCCAGCTGCTCCGGGACACAGAACACTGAAGCTTTCTTT.

This rearrangement joins TRBV3-1 (or the pseudogene TRBV3-2) to TRBJ1-1; D unclear. V was pared by 3 bases and J by 6 bases, with 11 bases between. Germline V gene lookup returns CDR1 LGHDT and CDR2 YNNKEL (reference sequence). The CDR3 sequence is 13 residues long. Here the CDR3 DNA reads TGTGCCAGCAGCCAGGTTAGCGAGGCTGAAGCTTTCTTT. Its protein is CASSQVSEAEAFF.